This T cell receptor beta chain derives from a study of blood T cell repertoires in COVID-19. Study in general: Samples of COVID-19 (acute and convalescent) were obtained from the United States, Italy and Spain. The cDNA or gDNA used as material had been derived from T cells, B-cell-depleted T cells, or PBMCs.

Original analysis: Reference gene primers were amplified, and this amplification served to estimate nucleated cell counts. Profiled with immunoSEQ multiplex PCR; TCRdb holds only in-frame clones, not every one. V and J calls and clone size are copied from that table; D and trimming were computed from the DNA. This table has 50,000 or so clones, roughly 90% appearing once. Germline CDR1 ENHRY, CDR2 SYGVKD. The CDR3 consists of 14 residues. Trimming took 11 bases from V and 5 from J; bases not matched to a gene: 14. The sequenced sample was peripheral blood. The receptor's source is a human donor with active COVID-19. The donor label of this sample is uncertain. The chain joins TRBV10-3 to TRBJ2-7, with 8 bases identical to TRBD1. DNA for the CDR3: TGTGCCCACGCGGACCTGGACAGGGTCCACGAGCAGTACTTC. It is translated as CAHADLDRVHEQYF.